Shown below are 27 T cell receptor beta chains from a single sample sequenced in a study of shared clonotypes between healthy human individuals. CD8 cells regarded as naive lacked CD45RO, were positively chosen for CCR7, and omitted terminally differentiated effector memory CD45RA+ cells. Some clones are missing from TCRdb's copy, which holds only in-frame ones; the method was immunoSEQ multiplex PCR. Here the sample spans about 680,000 clones, 90% to 95% being singletons. The sample consisted of naive CD8+ T cells sorted from blood. The source is a man aged 30 to 45 in good health.

This clone was seen once. The CDR3 DNA sequence: TGTGCCAGCAGCTTGGGTCCCGGGACAGGGTATGAGCAGTTCTTC. Translation gives CASSLGPGTGYEQFF. The gene calls are TRBV5-8 and TRBJ2-1; 9 nucleotides align to TRBD1. Germline V gives CDR1 SGHTS, CDR2 YDEGEE. This CDR3 comprises 15 residues. The J segment lost 8 bases and the V segment lost 0 bases, leaving 6 bases of the junction unmatched.

The chain couples TRBV9 to TRBJ2-7, with a possible D match to TRBD2 (6 bases). V lost 0 bases and J lost 9, with 10 bases in between. The CDR3 totals 12 residues. Germline V gives CDR1 SGDLS, CDR2 YYNGEE. The CDR3 DNA reads TGTGCCAGCAGCGTAGCTACGGGGGTGCAGTACTTC. It yields the protein CASSVATGVQYF.

The chain joins TRBV5-1 to TRBJ1-1; D gene uncertain. Per germline, CDR1 SGHRS and CDR2 YFSETQ. V was pared by 0 bases and J by 0 bases, with 6 bases between. The CDR3 runs 14 residues. In nucleotides, the CDR3 is TGCGCCAGCAGCTTGGACAGCTTGAACACTGAAGCTTTCTTT. This codes for CASSLDSLNTEAFF.

CDR3 in amino acids: CASSLLVDTAGTQYF. The CDR3, as DNA: TGTGCCAGCAGCTTACTCGTGGACACCGCCGGGACCCAGTACTTC. The V and J genes are TRBV7-9 and TRBJ2-5; D possibly corresponds to TRBD1 (5 bases). CDR1 and CDR2 from the germline V gene are SEHNR and FQNEAQ (reference sequence). Trimming removed 2 bases from V and 7 bases from J, with 17 bases in between. The length of the CDR3 is 15 residues.

V usage is TRBV11-2 and J usage is TRBJ2-7; D unclear. Trimming removed 1 base from V and 1 base from J, with 11 bases in between. The CDR3 consists of 15 residues. Germline-derived CDR1 and CDR2 are SGHAT and FQNNGV. The CDR3 here is CASSLGVLGSYEQYF. CDR3 sequence (DNA): TGTGCCAGCAGCTTAGGGGTCCTGGGTTCCTACGAGCAGTACTTC.

The gene calls are TRBV4-1 and TRBJ2-7; 10 nucleotides match TRBD2. Germline-derived CDR1 and CDR2 are MGHRA and YSYEKL. V lost 4 bases and J lost 2; bases outside the gene matches: 2. This CDR3 is 14 amino acids long. The CDR3 sequence: CASSLLAGTYEQYF. CDR3 in DNA: TGCGCCAGCAGCCTACTAGCGGGGACCTACGAGCAGTACTTC.

This rearrangement joins TRBV19 to TRBJ2-7; TRBD1 agrees at 7 bases. This CDR3 has 15 amino acids. Germline-derived CDR1 and CDR2 are LNHDA and SQIVND (reference sequence). J gave up 3 bases and V 6 bases, and 11 bases lay outside the gene matches. The CDR3 reads CASSIQGPSDYEQYF. The CDR3 nucleotides read TGTGCCAGTAGCATACAGGGGCCAAGCGACTACGAGCAGTACTTC.

V and J are TRBV9 and TRBJ2-1; 9 bases match TRBD2. The germline gives CDR1 SGDLS, CDR2 YYNGEE. Trimming at V came to 1 base and at J to 4 bases, leaving 3 bases not matched to a gene. The CDR3 length is 15 residues. In DNA form, the CDR3 reads TGTGCCAGCAGCGTAAGTAGCGGGGGTTACAATGAGCAGTTCTTC. Translating gives CASSVSSGGYNEQFF.

V is TRBV10-1 and J is TRBJ2-5, with TRBD2 identical over 13 bases. Germline CDR1 reads WNHNN; CDR2 reads SYGVQD (reference sequence). Losses at the gene ends were 2 bases for V and 2 bases for J; bases not matched to a gene: 5. This CDR3 contains 17 residues. The CDR3 bases are TGCGCCAGCAGTGAGGAAGGGACTAGCGGGGAACAAGAGACCCAGTACTTC. It translates to CASSEEGTSGEQETQYF.

V is TRBV19 and J is TRBJ2-7; D unresolved. The CDR3 is 15 amino acids. Germline CDR1 reads LNHDA; CDR2 reads SQIVND (reference sequence). The ends were cut back, 10 bases at V and 6 bases at J, with 25 bases in the middle. The CDR3: CATAPSLGGPPEQYF. CDR3 in DNA: TGTGCCACCGCGCCCTCGCTAGGCGGTCCCCCCGAGCAGTACTTC.

This clone was seen a single time. V gene TRBV5-4 combines with J gene TRBJ2-7, with 7 positions matching TRBD1. The V gene end was trimmed by 4 bases and the J gene end by 3 bases; junction bases not matched to a gene: 7. In germline, CDR1 is SGHNT, CDR2 YYREEE (reference sequence). The CDR3 spans 14 residues. The CDR3 sequence is CASSPRDRVYEQYF. CDR3 coding DNA: TGTGCCAGCAGCCCCCGGGACAGAGTCTACGAGCAGTACTTC.

The genes are TRBV27 and TRBJ1-2; unclear D gene. Germline CDR1 is MNHEY and CDR2 is SMNVEV (reference sequence). The CDR3 spans 14 residues. Trimming shortened V by 8 bases and J by 7 bases, and 20 bases separated the two germline ends. The DNA for the CDR3 is TGTGCCAGCTCTCTTGGTGGCGGTGGTATTGGCTACACCTTC. Translated, it gives CASSLGGGGIGYTF.

Here the CDR3 DNA reads TGTGCCAGCAGTTTAAATTACCCGGTTCAAGGGGGCTACGAGCAGTACTTC. Its protein is CASSLNYPVQGGYEQYF. This chain connects TRBV28 to TRBJ2-7; D possibly corresponds to TRBD1 (6 bases). CDR3 length: 17 residues. The germline V gene encodes CDR1 MDHEN and CDR2 SYDVKM. V shed 2 bases and J shed 3 bases, with 20 bases lying between them. The full variable domain, its missing parts supplied by reference TRBV28 and TRBJ2-7, is DVKVTQSSRYLVKRTGEKVFLECVQDMDHENMFWYRQDPGLGLRLIYFSYDVKMKEKGDIPEGYSVSREKKERFSLILESASTNQTSMYLCASSLNYPVQGGYEQYFGPGTRLTVT.

The chain is built from TRBV6-6 and TRBJ2-5; no clear D gene. The CDR3 runs to 13 residues. Trimming cost V 3 bases and J 2 bases, with 7 bases left between them. Germline V gene lookup returns CDR1 MNHNY and CDR2 SVGAGI (reference sequence). DNA of the CDR3: TGTGCCAGCAGTTATCACCTTCAAGAGACCCAGTACTTC. Protein product: CASSYHLQETQYF.

This clone has a single count. The gene calls are TRBV28 and TRBJ2-7; no firm D call. The V end was cut by 8 bases, the J end by 2 bases, with 7 bases between. There are 11 residues in the CDR3. Germline V gene lookup returns CDR1 MDHEN and CDR2 SYDVKM. CDR3 residues: CASESTYEQYF. Here the CDR3 DNA reads TGTGCCAGCGAGTCGACCTACGAGCAGTACTTC.

The chain combines TRBV6-6 with TRBJ2-7; tentatively, D is TRBD1 (5 bases). This CDR3 comprises 14 residues. Trimming left V 7 bases short and J 7 bases short, with 20 bases between. The germline CDR1 and CDR2 sequences are MNHNY and SVGAGI (reference sequence). The CDR3 DNA sequence: TGTGCCAGCACTGATAGAGTGGGGCCATCGGAGCAGTACTTC. The encoded protein is CASTDRVGPSEQYF.

The chain carries TRBV27 and TRBJ1-1, with D possibly matching TRBD1 (5 bases). The CDR3 runs 12 residues. Trimming shortened V by 6 bases and J by 6 bases, and 11 bases separated the two germline ends. Per the germline V gene, CDR1 is MNHEY and CDR2 is SMNVEV (reference sequence). The CDR3 nucleotides are TGTGCCAGCAGGGGGGACGGACCTGAAGCTTTCTTT. Translation gives CASRGDGPEAFF.

This chain connects TRBV5-1 to TRBJ1-1; D possibly corresponds to TRBD1 (5 bases). Germline V gives CDR1 SGHRS, CDR2 YFSETQ. V lost 2 bases and J 0 bases, leaving 11 bases between the germline ends. The CDR3 is made up of 15 amino acids. CDR3 nucleotide sequence: TGCGCCAGCAGCTTTCTAGACAGCCTGAACACTGAAGCTTTCTTT. It is translated as CASSFLDSLNTEAFF.

For this clone: One junction end disagrees with the germline gene, perhaps due to a read error. The V call is TRBV19, the J call TRBJ2-7; TRBD2 matches at 13 bases. Germline lookup yields CDR1 LNHDA and CDR2 SQIVND (reference sequence). The CDR3 sequence is 15 residues long. The CDR3 sequence: CASSVGLAGSSEQYF. CDR3 in DNA: TGTGCCAGTAGTGTGGGACTAGCGGGATCCTCCGAGCAGTACTTC.

CDR3 nucleotides: TGTGCCAGCAGCTTTAGCGGGACGGGTTACAATGAGCAGTTCTTC. This codes for CASSFSGTGYNEQFF. The V and J genes are TRBV11-3 and TRBJ2-1; 8 bases line up with TRBD2. This CDR3 is built from 15 residues. V shed 3 bases and J 4 bases; nucleotides not matched to a gene: 5. Germline CDR1 and CDR2: SGHNT and YENEEA.

V is TRBV2 and J is TRBJ2-1, with no clear D. The CDR3 is made up of 15 amino acids. Germline V CDR1 and CDR2: SNHLY, FYNNEI. V lost 6 bases to trimming and J lost 9 bases, with 21 bases between them. The CDR3 bases are TGTGCCAGCAGCCCGACCGTTTCATCGGCGACTGAGCAGTTCTTC. It specifies CASSPTVSSATEQFF.

The chain combines TRBV2 with TRBJ2-3; possibly TRBD1 or TRBD2 for D (6 bases each). This CDR3 is built from 14 residues. Per the germline V gene, CDR1 is SNHLY and CDR2 is FYNNEI. Trimming shortened V by 4 bases and J by 0 bases, and 8 bases separated the two germline ends. The CDR3 protein is CASSGGASTDTQYF. The CDR3 bases are TGTGCCAGCAGTGGGGGGGCTAGCACAGATACGCAGTATTTT.

The chain combines TRBV21-1 with TRBJ2-3; the table names TRBD2, a call not compared with the DNA. TRBV21-1 is listed as a pseudogene. This CDR3 contains 17 residues. The CDR3 loop is CASNLDRVWLARDTQYF. The CDR3 bases are TGTGCCAGCAACTTAGATAGGGTATGGCTAGCGAGAGATACGCAGTATTTT.

This chain joins TRBV27 and TRBJ2-7, with 7 nucleotides matching TRBD2. The V and J ends lost 3 bases and 2 bases, in that order; junction bases with no gene match: 7. The CDR3 sequence is 15 residues long. The germline CDR1 and CDR2 sequences are MNHEY and SMNVEV (reference sequence). CDR3 region: CASSLRQGLTYEQYF. In DNA, the CDR3 is TGTGCCAGCAGTTTGCGTCAGGGACTAACCTACGAGCAGTACTTC.

The V and J genes are TRBV11-2 and TRBJ2-7, with TRBD2 matching over 9 bases. The trim removed 6 bases at V and 4 bases at J, leaving 4 bases unmatched. CDR1 is SGHAT, CDR2 FQNNGV, per germline. This CDR3 comprises 13 residues. The DNA for the CDR3 is TGTGCCAGCAGTCGCGGGAGGGTATACGAGCAGTACTTC. This sequence encodes CASSRGRVYEQYF. Supplemented by reference TRBV11-2 and TRBJ2-7, the full variable domain reads EAGVAQSPRYKIIEKRQSVAFWCNPISGHATLYWYQQILGQGPKLLIQFQNNGVVDDSQLPKDRFSAERLKGVDSTLKIQPAKLEDSAVYLCASSRGRVYEQYFGPGTRLTVT.

This chain joins TRBV28 and TRBJ2-1; 12 bases align to TRBD2. Germline trimming cut 7 bases from V and 8 bases from J; bases unmatched to any gene: 6. This CDR3 has 14 amino acids. Germline-derived CDR1 and CDR2 are MDHEN and SYDVKM. The CDR3 sequence: CASTSGRDNDEQFF. The CDR3 DNA reads as TGTGCCAGCACTAGCGGGAGGGACAACGATGAGCAGTTCTTC. Full variable domain (outside the CDR3, taken from reference TRBV28 and TRBJ2-1): DVKVTQSSRYLVKRTGEKVFLECVQDMDHENMFWYRQDPGLGLRLIYFSYDVKMKEKGDIPEGYSVSREKKERFSLILESASTNQTSMYLCASTSGRDNDEQFFGPGTRLTVL.

In regard to this clone: This may stem from a read error, because a much larger clone lies one nucleotide away. Additional DNA sequences in this sample encode the identical CDR3. The chain joins TRBV6-5 to TRBJ2-7, with 11 bases fitting TRBD1. This CDR3 is built from 14 residues. J lost 3 bases, V lost 5 bases, and 3 bases had no gene match. In germline, CDR1 is MNHEY, CDR2 SVGAGI. The CDR3 reads CASSRGTGGYEQYF. CDR3 DNA: TGTGCCAGCAGTCGCGGGACAGGGGGCTACGAGCAGTACTTC.